This T cell receptor beta chain appears in the sequencing data of a study of cytomegalovirus exposure and HLA in healthy donors. The wider study: Later analysis reported that the 110 or so validation repertoires shared the platform of the roughly 710 first-cohort repertoires. Findings of the study overall: According to a later analysis, TCR clusters from the first cohort tended to co-occur in the 120 or so validation repertoires. The CMV antigen specificity of a few CMV-associated chains was confirmed through in vitro analysis.

The repertoire was sequenced with immunoSEQ multiplex PCR; TCRdb's copy has only in-frame clones and lacks some. The data contain some 260,000 clones, roughly 84% of them singletons. For this clone: Antigen unknown.

From germline, CDR1 is LNHNV and CDR2 YYDKDF (reference sequence). There are 18 residues in the CDR3. Trimming at V came to 0 bases and at J to 1 base, leaving 11 bases not matched to a gene. The donors were members of the validation cohort, which comprised more than 90 subjects and was separate from the first cohort of roughly 700 subjects. Sequencing input: PBMCs. The chain joins TRBV15 to TRBJ1-1; 7 bases line up with TRBD1. The receptor was isolated from a man aged 18 to 29 in good health and CMV-seropositive. The CDR3 DNA sequence: TGTGCCACCAGCAGAGATATCAAGGCAGGGGGTGGGAACACTGAAGCTTTCTTT. Encoded protein: CATSRDIKAGGGNTEAFF.